This TCR beta chain comes out of a study of T cell responses to AZD1222 COVID-19 vaccine. The protocol was immunoSEQ multiplex PCR, while the TCRdb copy is restricted to in-frame clones and leaves out a portion. Among more than 75,000 clones, 88% were seen once, and the ten largest hold 6.9%. Second doses that came at about 4 or about 12 weeks were put together. Study-level findings and limits: Only 5 or 6 people who got AZD1222 tested seropositive at baseline.

The CDR3 length is 17 residues. V was clipped by 4 bases and J by 6 bases; unmatched bases: 15. Germline V gene data show CDR1 as SGDLS and CDR2 as YYNGEE. For this clone: The antigen remains unidentified.

This TCR derives from an adult who received the AZD1222 COVID-19 vaccine. Material: peripheral blood, obtained 28 days after the second AZD1222 dose. The chain uses TRBV9 and TRBJ2-2; 7 nucleotides line up with TRBD2. DNA for the CDR3: TGTGCCAGCAGCTTAGCCCTAACTAGCGTTGTTTCCGGGGAGCTGTTTTTT. It yields the protein CASSLALTSVVSGELFF.